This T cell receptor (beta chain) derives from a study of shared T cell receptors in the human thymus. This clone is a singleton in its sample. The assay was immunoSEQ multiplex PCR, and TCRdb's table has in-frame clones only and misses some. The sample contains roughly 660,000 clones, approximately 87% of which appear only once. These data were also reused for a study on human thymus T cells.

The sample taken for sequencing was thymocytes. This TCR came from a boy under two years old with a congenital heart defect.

Here the CDR3 reads CASSVGTGTQYNEQFF. CDR3 nucleotide sequence: TGTGCCAGCAGCGTAGGAACCGGGACTCAATACAATGAGCAGTTCTTC. The chain couples TRBV9 to TRBJ2-1; TRBD2 might be the D (6 bases). The CDR3 has 16 amino acids. Trimming cost V 0 bases and J 4 bases, with 14 bases left between them. The germline CDR1 and CDR2 sequences are SGDLS and YYNGEE.